One sample yielded the 18 T cell receptor beta chains listed below, sequenced in a study of CD8+ T cells in alopecia areata. Treatment in this sample: oral pan-JAK inhibitor, 5-10 mg twice daily. Extracted from the samples, RNA was reverse transcribed into cDNA to serve as the sequencing template. Produced via immunoSEQ multiplex PCR; TCRdb's table is partial and in-frame only. The table includes around 150,000 clones, 55% to 75% detected once. The sequencing used CD4+ T cells sorted from blood, collected at week 4, from a patient treated with tofacitinib. The source is a human donor with alopecia areata.

The chain recombines TRBV2 with TRBJ1-4, with TRBD1 matching over 8 bases. Germline CDR1 reads SNHLY; CDR2 reads FYNNEI. The J segment lost 7 bases and the V segment lost 2 bases, leaving 9 bases of the junction unmatched. The CDR3 contains 16 residues. The chain's CDR3 is CASSESGGQGREKLFF. CDR3 coding DNA: TGTGCCAGCAGTGAATCGGGAGGACAGGGACGTGAAAAACTGTTTTTT.

The chain recombines TRBV29-1 with TRBJ2-7; the D is unclear. The CDR3 loop spans 12 amino acids. Germline V CDR1 and CDR2: SQVTM, ANQGSEA. V was pared by 4 bases and J by 7 bases, with 14 bases between. CDR3 protein: CSVVNASLEQYF. The CDR3 DNA is TGCAGCGTTGTCAACGCTTCTTTGGAGCAGTACTTC.

Here the CDR3 reads CASSLWDARNTGELFF. The CDR3 nucleotides read TGCGCCAGCAGCTTGTGGGATGCCAGAAACACCGGGGAGCTGTTTTTT. The chain couples TRBV5-1 to TRBJ2-2; D gene unclear. CDR3 length equals 16 residues. V shed 1 base and J shed 2 bases, with 12 bases lying between them. From germline, CDR1 is SGHRS and CDR2 YFSETQ.

The chain uses TRBV5-1 and TRBJ2-5; D is unresolved. The germline V gene encodes CDR1 SGHRS and CDR2 YFSETQ. There are 11 residues in the CDR3. Deletions cut 6 bases from V and 2 bases from J, with 5 bases between. The CDR3 nucleotides are TGCGCCAGCAAGGAGCAAGAGACCCAGTACTTC. It encodes CASKEQETQYF. The whole variable domain, filled in from reference TRBV5-1 and TRBJ2-5, reads KAGVTQTPRYLIKTRGQQVTLSCSPISGHRSVSWYQQTPGQGLQFLFEYFSETQRNKGNFPGRFSGRQFSNSRSEMNVSTLELGDSALYLCASKEQETQYFGPGTRLLVL.

The genes are TRBV5-1 and TRBJ2-1, with 8 bases lining up with TRBD1. CDR1 is SGHRS, CDR2 YFSETQ, per germline. The J segment lost 7 bases and the V segment lost 5 bases, leaving 8 bases of the junction unmatched. The CDR3 totals 14 residues. In DNA form, the CDR3 reads TGCGCCAGCAGGGAAAGACAGGGGTTGAATGAGCAGTTCTTC. Its protein product is CASRERQGLNEQFF.

This chain connects TRBV9 to TRBJ2-7; 8 bases align to TRBD1. This CDR3 region has 15 residues. Trimming at V came to 0 bases and at J to 6 bases, leaving 8 bases not matched to a gene. Germline-derived CDR1 and CDR2 are SGDLS and YYNGEE. The CDR3 protein is CASSVATGGPLEQYF. The CDR3 region has the DNA TGTGCCAGCAGCGTAGCTACAGGGGGACCACTCGAGCAGTACTTC.

This clone was observed at least ten times. The genes are TRBV5-4 and TRBJ2-1; D unclear. Germline loops: CDR1 SGHNT, CDR2 YYREEE (reference sequence). V lost 0 bases, J lost 5 bases, and 12 bases lay in between. The CDR3 runs 15 residues. The CDR3 bases are TGTGCCAGCAGCTTGGCCCCGATTAGCCACAATGAGCAGTTCTTC. Translating it yields CASSLAPISHNEQFF.

The V gene is TRBV29-1, the J gene TRBJ2-3; tentative D call: TRBD2 (6 bases). The CDR3 covers 13 residues. Germline V gene data show CDR1 as SQVTM and CDR2 as ANQGSEA. Trimming took off 3 bases at V and 2 bases at J, with 9 bases between the two ends. The CDR3 region is CSVEGLHTDTQYF. The CDR3 DNA sequence: TGCAGCGTTGAGGGACTCCACACAGATACGCAGTATTTT.

This clone has just a few counts. The chain uses TRBV7-2 and TRBJ1-4; D remains unclear. The CDR3 is 15 amino acids. The V gene lost 2 bases and the J gene lost 1 base, with 8 bases spanning the gap. In germline, CDR1 is SGHTA, CDR2 FQGNSA. CDR3 amino acids: CASSLLGRTNEKLFF. The CDR3 nucleotides read TGTGCCAGCAGCTTACTAGGGCGAACTAATGAAAAACTGTTTTTT.

This clone appeared a single time. The gene calls are TRBV20-1 and TRBJ2-1, with a weak D call TRBD2 (5 bases). CDR1 DFQATT and CDR2 SNEGSKA come from the germline V gene (reference sequence). The V and J ends lost 3 bases and 9 bases respectively, with 9 bases between them. This CDR3 region has 11 residues. This CDR3 is CSASLAGEQFF. The CDR3 DNA is TGCAGTGCTAGCCTAGCCGGTGAGCAGTTCTTC.

The chain has TRBV10-3 and TRBJ1-1; D perhaps matches TRBD1 (5 bases). The CDR3 covers 13 residues. V gave up 10 bases and J gave up 0 bases, with 12 bases separating them. Per the germline V gene, CDR1 is ENHRY and CDR2 is SYGVKD. This CDR3 is CATTGPLNTEAFF. CDR3 nucleotide sequence: TGTGCCACGACGGGACCCTTGAACACTGAAGCTTTCTTT.

This clone was observed a few times. The J gene is TRBJ2-5, the V gene TRBV5-4; TRBD1 matches 8 bases. J lost 4 bases, V lost 7 bases, and 3 bases had no gene match. The CDR3 runs to 12 residues. Germline V CDR1 and CDR2: SGHNT, YYREEE (reference sequence). This chain's CDR3 is CASGGTGETQYF. CDR3 DNA sequence: TGTGCCAGCGGAGGGACAGGAGAGACCCAGTACTTC.

This clone was observed a handful of times. This sample also contains other DNA sequences that code for the same CDR3. CDR3 loop: CSVVGIQETQYF. The CDR3 nucleotides are TGCAGCGTTGTAGGGATACAAGAGACCCAGTACTTC. The chain employs TRBV29-1 and TRBJ2-5; no reliable D call. Per the germline V gene, CDR1 is SQVTM and CDR2 is ANQGSEA. The CDR3 sequence is 12 residues long. Trimming shortened V by 4 bases and J by 2 bases, and 8 bases separated the two germline ends.

This chain uses TRBV30 with TRBJ1-4; D gene uncertain. Germline CDR1 GTSNPN, CDR2 SVGIG (reference sequence). V was shortened by 3 bases and J by 5 bases, with 13 bases between the two germline ends. The CDR3 totals 14 residues. CDR3 sequence reads: CAWRDGRKNEKLFF. The DNA for the CDR3 is TGTGCCTGGAGGGACGGGAGGAAGAATGAAAAACTGTTTTTT.

The V and J genes are TRBV30 and TRBJ2-1, with 7 bases fitting TRBD2. The trim removed 2 bases at V and 5 bases at J, leaving 3 bases unmatched. The CDR3 is 13 residues long. Per germline, CDR1 GTSNPN and CDR2 SVGIG (reference sequence). CDR3 loop: CAWSTGGNNEQFF. For the CDR3, the DNA is TGTGCCTGGAGTACGGGGGGAAACAATGAGCAGTTCTTC.

A few counts support this clone. The chain links TRBV10-2 to TRBJ1-1, with TRBD1 as a possible D gene (5 bases). The germline CDR1 and CDR2 sequences are WSHSY and SAAADI. Deletions cut 6 bases from V and 7 bases from J, with 15 bases between. The CDR3 covers 13 residues. CDR3 DNA: TGCGCCAGCAGCGGGGACCGAGCATTTGAAGCTTTCTTT. Translated, it gives CASSGDRAFEAFF.

The J gene is TRBJ2-5, the V gene TRBV2; D is unclear. The CDR3 is 11 residues long. Germline values: CDR1 SNHLY, CDR2 FYNNEI. V was shortened by 7 bases and J by 5 bases, with 8 bases between the two germline ends. The CDR3 bases are TGTGCCAGCATGGGTATCGAGACCCAGTACTTC. Its translation: CASMGIETQYF. Full variable domain (rest looked up from reference TRBV2 and TRBJ2-5): EPEVTQTPSHQVTQMGQEVILRCVPISNHLYFYWYRQILGQKVEFLVSFYNNEISEKSEIFDDQFSVERPDGSNFTLKIRSTKLEDSAMYFCASMGIETQYFGPGTRLLVL.

V usage is TRBV6-5 and J usage is TRBJ1-1, with D hard to call. CDR1 is MNHEY, CDR2 SVGAGI, per germline. The CDR3 contains 11 residues. V was trimmed by 4 bases and J by 8 bases, leaving 8 bases between them. The CDR3: CASSWAGEAFF. In DNA form, the CDR3 reads TGTGCCAGCAGTTGGGCCGGGGAAGCTTTCTTT.